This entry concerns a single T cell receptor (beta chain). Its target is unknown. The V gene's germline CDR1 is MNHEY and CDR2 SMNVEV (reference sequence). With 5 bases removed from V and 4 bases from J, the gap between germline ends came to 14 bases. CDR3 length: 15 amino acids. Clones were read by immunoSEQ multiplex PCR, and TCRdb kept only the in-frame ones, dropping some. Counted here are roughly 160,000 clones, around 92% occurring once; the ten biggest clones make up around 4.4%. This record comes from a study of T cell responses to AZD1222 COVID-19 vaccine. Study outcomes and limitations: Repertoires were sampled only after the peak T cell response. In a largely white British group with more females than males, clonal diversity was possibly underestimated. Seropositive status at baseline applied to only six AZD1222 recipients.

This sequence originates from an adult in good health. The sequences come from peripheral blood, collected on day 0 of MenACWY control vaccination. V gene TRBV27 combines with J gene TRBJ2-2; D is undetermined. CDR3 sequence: CASSRRGRATGELFF. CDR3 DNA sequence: TGTGCCAGCAGTAGGAGAGGACGGGCCACCGGGGAGCTGTTTTTT.